The present entry profiles one TCR beta chain with its context. Per the original data handling: Reference gene primer amplification yielded estimated nucleated cell counts. TCRdb's copy holds only in-frame clones and misses some; the assay was immunoSEQ multiplex PCR. The V and J calls and clone size were taken over from that table, and D and trimming were inferred from the DNA. Of around 100,000 clones in the sample, around 85% were seen once. CDR3 length equals 18 residues. The V gene lost 3 bases and the J gene lost 6 bases, with 26 bases spanning the gap. Germline V gene lookup returns CDR1 LNHDA and CDR2 SQIVND (reference sequence). These data originate in a study of blood T cell repertoires in COVID-19.

The J gene is TRBJ1-1, the V gene TRBV19, with D unclear. This TCR derives from a man in his fifties or sixties with active or convalescent COVID-19. The sample consisted of peripheral blood. CDR3 bases: TGTGCCAGTAGTATGGATGGGTGGAGGAGGGCCCTTTTTGCTGAAGCTTTCTTT. This codes for CASSMDGWRRALFAEAFF.